What follows are 8 T cell receptor beta chains derived from one specimen sequenced in a study. TCRdb ran MiXCR on the 5' RACE reads and lists one entry per CDR3 protein. Of about 32,000 distinct CDR3 sequences detected, over 20% appear once; the ten largest clones hold 2% to 2.5%. Tregs were sorted as CD4+CD25+CD127-/low cells. Sequencing input: tumor-infiltrating Tregs sorted from the breast tumor. The source of these receptors is a female donor with breast cancer.

This clonotype has just a few counts. A much more abundant neighbour one base away suggests this may be a read error. V gene TRBV27 combines with J gene TRBJ2-1, with 11 bases matching TRBD2. The CDR3 extends over 14 amino acids. Per germline, CDR1 MNHEY and CDR2 SMNVEV (reference sequence). V lost 6 bases, J lost 8 bases, and 6 bases stayed unmatched. The CDR3 DNA sequence: TGTGCCAGCAGCAAGCGACTAGCGGGACATGAGCAGTTCTTC. Amino acids: CASSKRLAGHEQFF.

Comments on this clonotype: A read error is possible here, since a much larger clone lies one base away. V and J are TRBV5-1 and TRBJ2-1; 7 bases are a match to TRBD2. The CDR3 has 17 residues. CDR1 SGHRS and CDR2 YFSETQ come from the germline V gene. The CDR3 reads CTSREGLRGGGPNEQFF. The CDR3 DNA reads as TGCACCAGCAGGGAGGGTCTTCGCGGAGGAGGACCCAATGAGCAGTTCTTC. The whole variable domain, remainder taken from reference TRBV5-1 and TRBJ2-1, is KAGVTQTPRYLIKTRGQQVTLSCSPISGHRSVSWYQQTPGQGLQFLFEYFSETQRNKGNFPGRFSGRQFSNSRSEMNVSTLELGDSALYLCTSREGLRGGGPNEQFFGPGTRLTVL.

Concerning this clonotype itself: A much larger clone differs by one base, so this may be a read error. Lacking the conserved final phenylalanine or tryptophan, this CDR3 likely reflects a read error. This chain links TRBV6-5 with TRBJ2-5, with 9 bases that match TRBD2. V was clipped by 5 bases and J by 5 bases; unmatched bases: 15. The germline V gene encodes CDR1 MNHEY and CDR2 SVGAGI. The CDR3 spans 17 residues. CDR3 amino acids: CASSTGLAGFLGETQYL. The CDR3 DNA follows: TGTGCCAGCAGTACAGGGCTAGCGGGATTTTTGGGGGAGACCCAGTACCTC.

As regards this clonotype: One end of the junction fails to match germline, which may point to a read error. V and J are TRBV6-6 and TRBJ2-1, with D perhaps TRBD1 (6 bases). Germline values: CDR1 MNHNY, CDR2 SVGAGI (reference sequence). The CDR3 is 16 residues long. The CDR3 sequence: CASRTSQGQPSNQQFF. The CDR3 DNA follows: TGTGCCAGCAGAACCTCGCAGGGGCAACCTAGCAATCAGCAGTTCTTC.

This clonotype has just a few counts. The chain is built from TRBV7-3 and TRBJ2-2; tentatively, D is TRBD1 (6 bases). CDR1 is SGHTA, CDR2 FQGTGA, per germline. V was shortened by 5 bases and J by 0 bases, with 13 bases between the two germline ends. This CDR3 spans 16 amino acids. CDR3: CASSPTDRPNTGELFF. CDR3 nucleotide sequence: TGTGCCAGCAGCCCGACGGACAGACCGAACACCGGGGAGCTGTTTTTT.

This clonotype appeared a few times. Just one base apart from a much larger clone, this may be a read error. The V gene is TRBV20-1, the J gene TRBJ2-3, with 11 nucleotides matching TRBD2. CDR3 length: 14 amino acids. After removal of 6 bases from V and 2 bases from J, the junction contained 4 bases not matched to a gene. Germline V lookup: CDR1 DFQATT, CDR2 SNEGSKA (reference sequence). The CDR3 spells CSAGTSGYTDTQYF. CDR3 sequence (DNA): TGCAGTGCAGGGACTAGCGGATACACAGATACGCAGTATTTT.

This clonotype was counted ten times or more. The chain has TRBV20-1 and TRBJ2-7; possibly TRBD2 for D (6 bases). The germline V gene has CDR1 DFQATT and CDR2 SNEGSKA (reference sequence). With 0 bases removed from V and 2 bases from J, the gap between germline ends came to 17 bases. The CDR3 has 16 residues. The CDR3 DNA is TGCAGTGCTAGAGATCCCCGGGACTTCTTTACCTACGAGCAGTACTTC. As protein: CSARDPRDFFTYEQYF.

This clonotype occurred many times. The chain joins TRBV24-1 to TRBJ2-1, with a tentative D call TRBD2 (5 bases). V was clipped by 7 bases and J by 0 bases, with 15 bases between them. The CDR3 is made up of 16 amino acids. Germline CDR1 is KGHDR and CDR2 is SFDVKD. The CDR3 bases are TGTGCCACCAGCCACAGCGGATCTCTCTCCTACAATGAGCAGTTCTTC. Its protein is CATSHSGSLSYNEQFF.